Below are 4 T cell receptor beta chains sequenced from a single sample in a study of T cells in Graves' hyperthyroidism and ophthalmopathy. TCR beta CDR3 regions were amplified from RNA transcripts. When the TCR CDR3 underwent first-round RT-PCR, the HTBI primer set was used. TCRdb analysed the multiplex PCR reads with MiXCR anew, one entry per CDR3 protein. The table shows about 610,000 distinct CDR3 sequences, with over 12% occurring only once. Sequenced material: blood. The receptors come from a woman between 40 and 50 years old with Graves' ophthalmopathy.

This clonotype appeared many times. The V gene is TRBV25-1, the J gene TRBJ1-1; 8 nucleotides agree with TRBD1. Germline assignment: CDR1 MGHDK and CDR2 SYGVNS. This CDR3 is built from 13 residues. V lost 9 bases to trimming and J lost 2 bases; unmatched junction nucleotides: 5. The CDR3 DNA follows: TGTGCCAGTCGGGGACAGGCAAACACTGAAGCTTTCTTT. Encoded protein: CASRGQANTEAFF.

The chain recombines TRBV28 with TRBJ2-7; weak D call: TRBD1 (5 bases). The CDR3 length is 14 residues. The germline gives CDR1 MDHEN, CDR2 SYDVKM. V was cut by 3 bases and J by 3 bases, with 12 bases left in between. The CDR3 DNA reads TGTGCCAGCAGTTTCAGGACAACGGGCTACGAGCAGTACTTC. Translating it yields CASSFRTTGYEQYF. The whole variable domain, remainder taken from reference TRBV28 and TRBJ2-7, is DVKVTQSSRYLVKRTGEKVFLECVQDMDHENMFWYRQDPGLGLRLIYFSYDVKMKEKGDIPEGYSVSREKKERFSLILESASTNQTSMYLCASSFRTTGYEQYFGPGTRLTVT.

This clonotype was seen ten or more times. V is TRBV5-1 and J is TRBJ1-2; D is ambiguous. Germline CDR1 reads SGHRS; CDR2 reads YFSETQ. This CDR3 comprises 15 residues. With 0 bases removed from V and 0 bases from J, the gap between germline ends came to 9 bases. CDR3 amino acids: CASSLVTAANYGYTF. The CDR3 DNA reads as TGCGCCAGCAGCTTGGTTACTGCAGCTAACTATGGCTACACCTTC.

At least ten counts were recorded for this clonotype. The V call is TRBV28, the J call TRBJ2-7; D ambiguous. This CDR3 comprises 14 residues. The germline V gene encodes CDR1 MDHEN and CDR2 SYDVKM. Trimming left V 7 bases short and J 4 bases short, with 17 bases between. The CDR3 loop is CASKRDLLDYEQYF. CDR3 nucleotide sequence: TGTGCCAGCAAACGAGACCTGCTTGATTACGAGCAGTACTTC.